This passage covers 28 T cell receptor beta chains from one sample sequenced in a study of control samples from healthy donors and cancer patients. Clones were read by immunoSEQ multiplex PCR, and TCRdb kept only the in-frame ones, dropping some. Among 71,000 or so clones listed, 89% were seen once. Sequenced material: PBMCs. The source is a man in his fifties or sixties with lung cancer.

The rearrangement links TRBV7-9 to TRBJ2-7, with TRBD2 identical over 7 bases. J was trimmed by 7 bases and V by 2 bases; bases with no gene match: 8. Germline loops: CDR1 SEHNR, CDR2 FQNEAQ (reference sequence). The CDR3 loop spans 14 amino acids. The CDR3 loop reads CASSLPGGGKEQYV. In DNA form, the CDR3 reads TGTGCCAGCAGCTTACCCGGGGGAGGGAAAGAGCAGTACGTC.

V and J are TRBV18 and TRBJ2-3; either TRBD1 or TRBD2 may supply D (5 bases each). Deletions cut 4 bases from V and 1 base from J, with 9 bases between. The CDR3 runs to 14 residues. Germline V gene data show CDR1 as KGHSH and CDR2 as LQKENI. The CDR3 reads CASSLLGGTDTQYF. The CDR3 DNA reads TGTGCCAGCTCACTACTGGGGGGCACAGATACGCAGTATTTT.

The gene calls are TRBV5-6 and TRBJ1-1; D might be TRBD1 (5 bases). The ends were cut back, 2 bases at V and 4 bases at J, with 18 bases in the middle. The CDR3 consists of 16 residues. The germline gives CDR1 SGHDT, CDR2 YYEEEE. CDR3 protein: CASSLVGARVSTEAFF. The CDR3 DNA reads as TGTGCCAGCAGCTTAGTAGGTGCCAGGGTAAGCACTGAAGCTTTCTTT.

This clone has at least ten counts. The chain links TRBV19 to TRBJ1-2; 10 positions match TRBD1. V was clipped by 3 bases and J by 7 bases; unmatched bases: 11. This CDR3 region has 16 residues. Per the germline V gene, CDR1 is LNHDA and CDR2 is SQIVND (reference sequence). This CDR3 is CASSIPAGTGAIGYTF. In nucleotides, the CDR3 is TGTGCCAGTAGTATCCCAGCCGGGACAGGGGCCATTGGCTACACCTTC.

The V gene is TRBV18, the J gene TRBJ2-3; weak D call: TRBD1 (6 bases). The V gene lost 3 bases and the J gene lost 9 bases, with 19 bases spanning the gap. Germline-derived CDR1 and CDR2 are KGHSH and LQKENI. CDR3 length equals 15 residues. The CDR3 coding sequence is TGTGCCAGCTCACCCCCTCGCGAACAGGGCGGGACGCAGTATTTT. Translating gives CASSPPREQGGTQYF. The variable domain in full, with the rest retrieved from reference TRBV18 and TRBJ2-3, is NAGVMQNPRHLVRRRGQEARLRCSPMKGHSHVYWYRQLPEEGLKFMVYLQKENIIDESGMPKERFSAEFPKEGPSILRIQQVVRGDSAAYFCASSPPREQGGTQYFGPGTRLTVL.

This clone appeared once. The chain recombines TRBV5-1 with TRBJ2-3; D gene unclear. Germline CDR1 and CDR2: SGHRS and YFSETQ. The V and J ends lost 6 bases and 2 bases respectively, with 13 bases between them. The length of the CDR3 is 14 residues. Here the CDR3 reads CASTISQNTDTQYF. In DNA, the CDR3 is TGCGCCAGCACAATTTCACAAAACACAGATACGCAGTATTTT.

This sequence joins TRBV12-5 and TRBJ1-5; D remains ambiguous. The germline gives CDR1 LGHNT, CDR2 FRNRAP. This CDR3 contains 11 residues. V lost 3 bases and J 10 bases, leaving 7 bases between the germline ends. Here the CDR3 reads CASGLKEPQHF. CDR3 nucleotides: TGTGCTAGTGGTTTAAAAGAACCCCAGCATTTT.

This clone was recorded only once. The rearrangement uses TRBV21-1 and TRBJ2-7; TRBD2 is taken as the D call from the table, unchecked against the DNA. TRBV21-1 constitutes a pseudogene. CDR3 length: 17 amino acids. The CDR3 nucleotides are TGTGCCAGCAGCAAAGATGGGCGGGGACCGCGTTCCTACGAGCAGTACTTC. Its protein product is CASSKDGRGPRSYEQYF.

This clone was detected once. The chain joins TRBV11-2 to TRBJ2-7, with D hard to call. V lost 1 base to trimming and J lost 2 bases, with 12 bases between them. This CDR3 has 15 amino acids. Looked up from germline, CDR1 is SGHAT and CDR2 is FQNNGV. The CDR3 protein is CASSLVQSRAYEQYF. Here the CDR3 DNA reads TGTGCCAGCAGCTTAGTTCAGTCCCGAGCCTACGAGCAGTACTTC. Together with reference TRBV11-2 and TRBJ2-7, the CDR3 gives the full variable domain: EAGVAQSPRYKIIEKRQSVAFWCNPISGHATLYWYQQILGQGPKLLIQFQNNGVVDDSQLPKDRFSAERLKGVDSTLKIQPAKLEDSAVYLCASSLVQSRAYEQYFGPGTRLTVT.

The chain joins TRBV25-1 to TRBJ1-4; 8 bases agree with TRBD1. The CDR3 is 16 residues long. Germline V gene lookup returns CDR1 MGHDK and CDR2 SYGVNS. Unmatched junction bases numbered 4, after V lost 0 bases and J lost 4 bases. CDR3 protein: CASSEYGTGRNEKLFF. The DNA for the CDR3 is TGTGCCAGCAGTGAATATGGGACAGGACGTAATGAAAAACTGTTTTTT.

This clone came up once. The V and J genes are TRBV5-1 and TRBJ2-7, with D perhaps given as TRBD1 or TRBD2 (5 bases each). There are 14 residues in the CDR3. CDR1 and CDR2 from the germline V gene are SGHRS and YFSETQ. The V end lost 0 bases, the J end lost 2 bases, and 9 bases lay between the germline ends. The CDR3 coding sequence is TGCGCCAGCAGCTTGGGGGACCGGGCCTACGAGCAGTACTTC. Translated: CASSLGDRAYEQYF.

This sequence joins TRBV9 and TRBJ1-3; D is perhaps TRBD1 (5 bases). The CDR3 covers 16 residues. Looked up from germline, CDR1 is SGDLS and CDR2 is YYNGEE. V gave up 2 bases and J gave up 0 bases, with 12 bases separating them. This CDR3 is CASSVSGTTSGNTIYF. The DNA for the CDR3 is TGTGCCAGCAGCGTCTCAGGGACCACCTCTGGAAACACCATATATTTT.

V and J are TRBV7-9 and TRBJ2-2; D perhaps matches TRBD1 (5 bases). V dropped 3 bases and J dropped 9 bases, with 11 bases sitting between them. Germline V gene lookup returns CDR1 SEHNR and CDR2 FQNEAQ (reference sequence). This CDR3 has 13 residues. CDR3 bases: TGTGCCAGCAGCTTTTTCAGGGATCGGGAGCTGTTTTTT. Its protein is CASSFFRDRELFF.

The CDR3 coding sequence is TGCGCCAGCAGGGGAGACACAGATACGCAGTATTTT. Its protein is CASRGDTDTQYF. V gene TRBV10-1 combines with J gene TRBJ2-3; tentative D call: TRBD2 (5 bases). CDR3 length: 12 residues. Germline V CDR1 and CDR2: WNHNN, SYGVQD (reference sequence). V lost 6 bases and J lost 2, with 6 bases in between.

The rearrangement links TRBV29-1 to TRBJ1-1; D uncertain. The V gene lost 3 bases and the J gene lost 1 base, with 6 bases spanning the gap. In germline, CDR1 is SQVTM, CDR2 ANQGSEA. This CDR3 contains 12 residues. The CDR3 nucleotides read TGCAGCGTTGATACGGGGAACACTGAAGCTTTCTTT. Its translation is CSVDTGNTEAFF. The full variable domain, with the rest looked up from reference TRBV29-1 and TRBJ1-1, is SAVISQKPSRDICQRGTSLTIQCQVDSQVTMMFWYRQQPGQSLTLIATANQGSEATYESGFVIDKFPISRPNLTFSTLTVSNMSPEDSSIYLCSVDTGNTEAFFGQGTRLTVV.

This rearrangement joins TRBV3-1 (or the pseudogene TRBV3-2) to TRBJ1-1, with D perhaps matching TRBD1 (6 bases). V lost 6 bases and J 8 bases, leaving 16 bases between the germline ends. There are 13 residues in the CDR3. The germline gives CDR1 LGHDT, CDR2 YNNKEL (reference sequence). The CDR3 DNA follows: TGTGCCAGCAGTCAATCAGGGGCCAGGGAAGCTTTCTTT. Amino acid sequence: CASSQSGAREAFF.

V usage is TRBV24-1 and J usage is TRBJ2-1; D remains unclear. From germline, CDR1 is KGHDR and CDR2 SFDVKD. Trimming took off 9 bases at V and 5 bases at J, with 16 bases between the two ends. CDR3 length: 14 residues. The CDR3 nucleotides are TGTGCCACCTCTACAGCATTTTCTGACAATGAGCAGTTCTTC. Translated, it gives CATSTAFSDNEQFF.

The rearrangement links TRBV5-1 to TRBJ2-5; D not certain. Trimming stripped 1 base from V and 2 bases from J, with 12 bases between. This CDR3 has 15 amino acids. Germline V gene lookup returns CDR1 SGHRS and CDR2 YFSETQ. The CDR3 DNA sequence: TGCGCCAGCAGCTTGTCCTCCCAAGTTCAAGAGACCCAGTACTTC. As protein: CASSLSSQVQETQYF.

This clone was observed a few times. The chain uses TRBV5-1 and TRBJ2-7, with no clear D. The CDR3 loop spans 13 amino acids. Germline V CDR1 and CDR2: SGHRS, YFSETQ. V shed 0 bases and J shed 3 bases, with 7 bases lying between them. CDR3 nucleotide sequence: TGCGCCAGCAGCTTGGGTGACGGCTACGAGCAGTACGTC. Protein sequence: CASSLGDGYEQYV.

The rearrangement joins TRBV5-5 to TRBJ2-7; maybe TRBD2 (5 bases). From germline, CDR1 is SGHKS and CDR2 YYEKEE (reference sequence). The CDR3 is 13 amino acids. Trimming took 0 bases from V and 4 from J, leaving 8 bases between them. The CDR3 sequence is CASSLGPGYEQYF. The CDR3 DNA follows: TGTGCCAGCAGCTTGGGACCGGGGTACGAGCAGTACTTC.

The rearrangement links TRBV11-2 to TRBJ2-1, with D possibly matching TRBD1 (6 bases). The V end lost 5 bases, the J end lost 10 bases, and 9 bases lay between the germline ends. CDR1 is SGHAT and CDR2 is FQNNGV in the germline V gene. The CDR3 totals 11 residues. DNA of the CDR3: TGTGCCAGCAGCCACGGGACAGAGCAGTTCTTC. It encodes CASSHGTEQFF.

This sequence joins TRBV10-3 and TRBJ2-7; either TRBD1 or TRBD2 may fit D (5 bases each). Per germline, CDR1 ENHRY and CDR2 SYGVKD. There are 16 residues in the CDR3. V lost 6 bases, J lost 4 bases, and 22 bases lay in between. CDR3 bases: TGTGCCATCAGGTCGAACCGGGACGTCGTAAAATACGAGCAGTACTTC. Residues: CAIRSNRDVVKYEQYF.

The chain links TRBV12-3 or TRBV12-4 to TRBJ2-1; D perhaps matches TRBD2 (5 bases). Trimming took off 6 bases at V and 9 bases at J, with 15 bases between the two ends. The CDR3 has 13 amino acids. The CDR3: CASRSRGLGEQFF. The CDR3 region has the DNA TGTGCCAGCAGATCCAGAGGGTTAGGTGAGCAGTTCTTC.

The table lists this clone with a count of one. The CDR3 protein is CASSETPSLPLHF. The DNA of the CDR3 is TGCGCCAGCTCGGAGACCCCGAGTCTTCCCCTCCACTTT. The rearrangement links TRBV10-2 to TRBJ1-6; D is undetermined. The germline gives CDR1 WSHSY, CDR2 SAAADI. The ends were cut back, 8 bases at V and 13 bases at J, with 18 bases in the middle. The CDR3 consists of 13 residues.

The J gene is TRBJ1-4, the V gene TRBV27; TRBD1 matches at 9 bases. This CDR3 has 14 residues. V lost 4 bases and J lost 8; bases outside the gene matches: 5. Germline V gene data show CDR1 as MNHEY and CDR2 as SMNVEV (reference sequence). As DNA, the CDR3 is TGTGCCAGCAGTTCCGACAGGGGGGGAGAAAAACTGTTTTTT. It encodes CASSSDRGGEKLFF.

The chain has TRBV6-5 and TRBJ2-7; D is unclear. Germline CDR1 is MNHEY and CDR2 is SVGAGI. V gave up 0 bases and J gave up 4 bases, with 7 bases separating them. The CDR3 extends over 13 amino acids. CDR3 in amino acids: CASSYSAMYEQYF. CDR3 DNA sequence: TGTGCCAGCAGTTACTCCGCGATGTACGAGCAGTACTTC.

CDR3: CASSYRAPGQGSGANVLTF. In nucleotides, the CDR3 is TGTGCCAGTAGTTACCGAGCGCCGGGACAGGGCTCCGGGGCCAACGTCCTGACTTTC. This chain uses TRBV19 with TRBJ2-6; 9 bases are shared with TRBD1. Trimming at V came to 5 bases and at J to 4 bases, leaving 15 bases not matched to a gene. Germline CDR1 LNHDA, CDR2 SQIVND (reference sequence). CDR3 length: 19 amino acids.

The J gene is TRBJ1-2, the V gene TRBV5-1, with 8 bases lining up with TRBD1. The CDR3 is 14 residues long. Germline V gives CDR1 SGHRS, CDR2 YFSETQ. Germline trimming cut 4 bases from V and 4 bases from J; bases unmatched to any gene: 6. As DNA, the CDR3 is TGCGCCAGCAGCCCCGGGACAGGCGCCTATGGCTACACCTTC. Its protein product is CASSPGTGAYGYTF.